The 15 T cell receptor beta chains below come from one sample, sequenced in a study of regulatory T cells in long-lasting Graves disease (dated by TCRdb to 2020 to 2022). The sample's time point label is to be understood as: persistent/refractory GD, antithyroid drugs over 5 years with positive TRAb. For both TCR sequencing and RNA sequencing, RNA was extracted from PBMCs using TRIzol. Library construction relied on multiplex PCR. Sequencer: Illumina HiSeq 4000. CDR3 regions were amplified by Arm-PCR with iRepertoire HTBI primers to construct TCR beta libraries. The public sequencing data were trimmed at Q25 with fastp and processed into clonotypes with MiXCR by TCRdb, which kept only in-frame beta chains. Rows are unified per CDR3 protein, each entry keeping the most common DNA and genes. Here the sample has more than 300,000 distinct CDR3 sequences; roughly 21% occur a single time. The ten most abundant clones make up less than 35% of the sample.

The sample consisted of peripheral blood mononuclear cells (PBMCs), taken when the disease was refractory, from a patient treated with antithyroid drugs. These receptors all come from a female donor with Graves disease.

This clonotype has ten or more counts. The J gene is TRBJ2-5, the V gene TRBV18; 7 bases map to TRBD1. Germline loops: CDR1 KGHSH, CDR2 LQKENI. The CDR3 runs 15 residues. The V and J ends lost 3 bases and 4 bases, in that order; junction bases with no gene match: 8. In nucleotides, the CDR3 is TGTGCCAGCTCACCGATCGACAGGGTCAGAGAGACCCAGTACTTC. Amino acid sequence: CASSPIDRVRETQYF. The whole variable domain, filled in from reference TRBV18 and TRBJ2-5, reads NAGVMQNPRHLVRRRGQEARLRCSPMKGHSHVYWYRQLPEEGLKFMVYLQKENIIDESGMPKERFSAEFPKEGPSILRIQQVVRGDSAAYFCASSPIDRVRETQYFGPGTRLLVL.

The DNA of the CDR3 is TGTGCCAGCAGTTACTCGATGCGGGAAGAGCAGTACTTC. Translated: CASSYSMREEQYF. This chain links TRBV6-5 with TRBJ2-7; the D gene is possibly TRBD2 (6 bases). CDR1 and CDR2 from the germline V gene are MNHEY and SVGAGI. The V gene lost 0 bases and the J gene lost 7 bases, with 10 bases spanning the gap. CDR3 length equals 13 residues.

This clonotype showed up many times. The V gene is TRBV11-2, the J gene TRBJ2-7; TRBD1 aligns across 7 bases. Trimming removed 4 bases from V and 6 bases from J; junction bases left unmatched: 12. This CDR3 is built from 15 residues. CDR1 is SGHAT, CDR2 FQNNGV, per germline. The DNA for the CDR3 is TGTGCCAGCAGCTCCCCCGGGACAGCCTTCTCCGAGCAGTACTTC. This sequence encodes CASSSPGTAFSEQYF.

This chain links TRBV7-2 with TRBJ1-4, with D possibly matching TRBD1 (5 bases). From germline, CDR1 is SGHTA and CDR2 FQGNSA. V gave up 4 bases and J gave up 8 bases, with 14 bases separating them. The CDR3 spans 14 residues. Here the CDR3 DNA reads TGTGCCAGCAGCTCACGACAGAGGAACGAAAAACTGTTTTTT. It codes for CASSSRQRNEKLFF.

This clonotype was found a few times. The chain recombines TRBV3-1 with TRBJ1-1, with 8 nucleotides matching TRBD1. Germline lookup yields CDR1 LGHDT and CDR2 YNNKEL (reference sequence). Germline trimming cut 3 bases from V and 4 bases from J; bases unmatched to any gene: 10. The CDR3 contains 16 residues. The CDR3 is CASSHPGQGWGTEAFF. Here the CDR3 DNA reads TGTGCCAGCAGCCACCCTGGACAGGGATGGGGCACTGAAGCTTTCTTT.

This clonotype was seen at least ten times. The CDR3 protein is CASSFTLASYSGNTIYF. CDR3 in DNA: TGTGCCAGCAGTTTTACCTTGGCCTCCTACTCTGGAAACACCATATATTTT. This rearrangement joins TRBV12-3 or TRBV12-4 to TRBJ1-3; D unresolved. V was shortened by 3 bases and J by 0 bases, with 15 bases between the two germline ends. CDR3 length: 17 amino acids.

The chain recombines TRBV7-9 with TRBJ2-5; no definite D call. Germline assignment: CDR1 SEHNR and CDR2 FQNEAQ (reference sequence). This CDR3 is 16 amino acids long. V was shortened by 4 bases and J by 2 bases, with 17 bases between the two germline ends. CDR3 sequence (DNA): TGTGCCAGCAGCTCTCCCCCCCGAGAGCTACAAGAGACCCAGTACTTC. This gives the protein CASSSPPRELQETQYF.

A word on this clonotype: With a much larger clone just one base away, this may be a read error. V is TRBV18 and J is TRBJ1-2; D is unclear. The germline gives CDR1 KGHSH, CDR2 LQKENI. The CDR3 has 15 amino acids. Trimming left V 5 bases short and J 0 bases short, with 13 bases between. CDR3 DNA: TGTGCCAGCTCAGCTTCTCGAACTGCTAACTATGGCTACACCTTC. It specifies CASSASRTANYGYTF.

The genes are TRBV6-4 and TRBJ2-5; 7 bases are a match to TRBD2. The J call is uncertain, as TRBJ2-1 better fits the DNA end. The CDR3 length is 13 residues. Germline loops: CDR1 MRHNA, CDR2 SNTAGT. The CDR3 region is CASSEFKRGEQFF. Written as DNA, the CDR3 is TGTGCCAGCAGTGAGTTTAAGCGGGGTGAGCAGTTCTTC.

CDR3 coding DNA: TGTGCCAGCAGTTCCCCAGGGACTGGAAACACCATATATTTT. It encodes CASSSPGTGNTIYF. The chain employs TRBV28 and TRBJ1-3; D is possibly TRBD1 (5 bases). This CDR3 is built from 14 residues. Trimming cost V 4 bases and J 2 bases, with 9 bases left between them. Germline assignment: CDR1 MDHEN and CDR2 SYDVKM.

This clonotype has ten or more counts. The chain recombines TRBV7-3 with TRBJ1-1, with a tentative D call TRBD1 (5 bases). V was pared by 1 base and J by 7 bases, with 16 bases between. In germline, CDR1 is SGHTA, CDR2 FQGTGA. This CDR3 has 15 amino acids. CDR3 loop: CASSLSGWGRVEAFF. The CDR3 coding sequence is TGTGCCAGCAGCTTAAGTGGTTGGGGCAGGGTTGAAGCTTTCTTT.

The sample holds a few counts of this clonotype. This rearrangement joins TRBV7-9 to TRBJ1-4, with 12 bases matching TRBD1. Germline CDR1 reads SEHNR; CDR2 reads FQNEAQ (reference sequence). After removal of 5 bases from V and 7 bases from J, the junction contained 5 bases not matched to a gene. This CDR3 region has 15 residues. The CDR3 sequence is CASSEGQGASEKLFF. The CDR3 nucleotides are TGTGCCAGCAGCGAGGGACAGGGGGCGTCTGAAAAACTGTTTTTT.

This clonotype was seen more than once but under ten times. This rearrangement joins TRBV12-3 or TRBV12-4 to TRBJ2-3; tentatively, D is TRBD1 (6 bases). Trimming took 5 bases from V and 7 from J, leaving 13 bases between them. CDR3 length: 13 amino acids. CDR3 sequence: CASSPQGPNTQYF. The CDR3 DNA sequence: TGTGCCAGCAGTCCCCAGGGGCCGAATACGCAGTATTTT.

V usage is TRBV12-3 or TRBV12-4 and J usage is TRBJ1-5; 8 nucleotides align to TRBD1. Unmatched junction bases numbered 5, after V lost 6 bases and J lost 4 bases. The CDR3 consists of 14 residues. The CDR3 protein is CASSATGDNQPQHF. The DNA for the CDR3 is TGTGCCAGCAGCGCGACAGGGGATAATCAGCCCCAGCATTTT.

The genes are TRBV14 and TRBJ1-6, with 10 bases that match TRBD1. V was clipped by 1 base and J by 0 bases; unmatched bases: 6. The CDR3 spans 19 residues. Germline V gene sequence: CDR1 SGHDN, CDR2 FVKESK. The DNA for the CDR3 is TGTGCCAGCAGCCAAGTTTCGGGACAGGGGTTCTCCTATAATTCACCCCTCCACTTT. It codes for CASSQVSGQGFSYNSPLHF.